This entry describes one TCR beta chain. Its antigen is not identified. This CDR3 contains 16 residues. Trimming stripped 0 bases from V and 1 base from J, with 11 bases between. CDR1 MGHRA and CDR2 YSYEKL come from the germline V gene. This sample was included in a study of shared clonotypes between healthy human individuals. Study-level findings and limits: Naive subsets generally had larger estimated richness than memory subsets.

Method: immunoSEQ multiplex PCR; TCRdb's copy keeps in-frame clones and lacks some. The table records millions of clones, around 95% of them present only once. V usage is TRBV4-1 and J usage is TRBJ2-3; D is possibly TRBD1 (6 bases). This TCR was recovered from a man aged 18 to 29 in good health. Sequencing was carried out using naive CD4+ T cells sorted from blood. Sample subset: CD45RA+ positively selected. CDR3 sequence: CASSQERGWGTDTQYF. CDR3 in DNA: TGCGCCAGCAGCCAAGAAAGGGGGTGGGGCACAGATACGCAGTATTTT.